The next 29 T cell receptor beta chains were all read from a single sample in a study of blood T cell repertoires in COVID-19. The protocol was immunoSEQ multiplex PCR, while the TCRdb copy is restricted to in-frame clones and leaves out a portion. The sample has about 98,000 clones, 82% seen once; the top ten hold approximately 18%. Input material: peripheral blood. Receptors were obtained from a man at least 80 years old with acute or convalescent COVID-19.

The chain links TRBV5-4 to TRBJ1-1; tentative D call: TRBD1 (5 bases). Trimming took 5 bases from V and 4 from J, leaving 18 bases between them. In germline, CDR1 is SGHNT, CDR2 YYREEE (reference sequence). The CDR3 totals 15 residues. The CDR3 DNA reads TGTGCCAGCAGGGCGGGGCTCCCCACTGGCACTGAAGCTTTCTTT. Protein product: CASRAGLPTGTEAFF.

The chain is built from TRBV29-1 and TRBJ2-7; weak D call: TRBD2 (5 bases). Germline CDR1 is SQVTM and CDR2 is ANQGSEA. The CDR3 covers 16 residues. V lost 7 bases to trimming and J lost 1 base, with 23 bases between them. For the CDR3, the DNA is TGCAGCGCGAAAACGTGGAGGTCGTCCCAATCCTACGAGCAGTACTTC. Its protein is CSAKTWRSSQSYEQYF.

The rearrangement joins TRBV5-1 to TRBJ1-1, with TRBD1 matching over 8 bases. J gave up 4 bases and V 4 bases, and 6 bases lay outside the gene matches. The germline gives CDR1 SGHRS, CDR2 YFSETQ. The CDR3 sequence is 14 residues long. CDR3 amino acids: CASSKTDRVTEAFF. The CDR3 region has the DNA TGCGCCAGCAGCAAAACGGACAGGGTCACTGAAGCTTTCTTT.

The V call is TRBV5-1, the J call TRBJ2-7; D is unresolved. V was shortened by 4 bases and J by 2 bases, with 13 bases between the two germline ends. CDR1 is SGHRS, CDR2 YFSETQ, per germline. The CDR3 spans 14 residues. The CDR3 is CASSPQTPPYEQYF. The CDR3 DNA sequence: TGCGCCAGCAGCCCGCAGACTCCTCCCTACGAGCAGTACTTC.

V and J are TRBV7-9 and TRBJ2-1; 7 bases match TRBD1. From germline, CDR1 is SEHNR and CDR2 FQNEAQ (reference sequence). V shed 1 base and J 8 bases; nucleotides not matched to a gene: 2. The CDR3 covers 13 residues. In nucleotides, the CDR3 is TGTGCCAGCAGCTTAGGACAGGGCTATGAGCAGTTCTTC. It translates to CASSLGQGYEQFF.

This rearrangement joins TRBV5-6 to TRBJ2-7, with D perhaps matching TRBD2 (7 bases). Per germline, CDR1 SGHDT and CDR2 YYEEEE. The V end was cut by 5 bases, the J end by 4 bases, with 16 bases between. The CDR3 is 14 residues long. CDR3 protein: CASRGRGAGYEQYF. For the CDR3, the DNA is TGTGCCAGCAGAGGGAGGGGGGCGGGGTACGAGCAGTACTTC.

V usage is TRBV20-1 and J usage is TRBJ2-5; 12 bases map to TRBD2. V dropped 3 bases and J dropped 4; count of bases not matched to a gene: 6. The CDR3 contains 15 residues. Looked up from germline, CDR1 is DFQATT and CDR2 is SNEGSKA (reference sequence). CDR3 region: CSASKTSGSAETQYF. CDR3 nucleotide sequence: TGCAGTGCTAGTAAGACTAGCGGGAGCGCAGAGACCCAGTACTTC.

The sample holds a few counts of this clone. The rearrangement joins TRBV15 to TRBJ2-7; D is possibly TRBD2 (7 bases). This CDR3 comprises 14 residues. Germline V gives CDR1 LNHNV, CDR2 YYDKDF (reference sequence). The germline V and J ends were trimmed by 5 bases and 7 bases, with 18 bases remaining between them. The CDR3 region has the DNA TGTGCCACCAGCGTCAAGGGGGGGCGGAAAGAGCAGTACTTC. Translated, it gives CATSVKGGRKEQYF. The full variable domain, rest sourced from reference TRBV15 and TRBJ2-7, is DAMVIQNPRYQVTQFGKPVTLSCSQTLNHNVMYWYQQKSSQAPKLLFHYYDKDFNNEADTPDNFQSRRPNTSFCFLDIRSPGLGDTAMYLCATSVKGGRKEQYFGPGTRLTVT.

The chain has TRBV5-1 and TRBJ1-4; 9 nucleotides agree with TRBD1. Losses at the gene ends were 0 bases for V and 8 bases for J; bases not matched to a gene: 8. Germline CDR1 is SGHRS and CDR2 is YFSETQ. This CDR3 contains 16 residues. CDR3 loop: CASSLANRGQGEKLFF. As DNA, the CDR3 is TGCGCCAGCAGCTTGGCCAACAGGGGGCAGGGAGAAAAACTGTTTTTT.

This clone turned up a few times. The rearrangement links TRBV7-2 to TRBJ2-3, with a possible D match to TRBD2 (6 bases). This CDR3 is built from 18 residues. CDR1 is SGHTA, CDR2 FQGNSA, per germline. The V gene lost 1 base and the J gene lost 3 bases, with 20 bases spanning the gap. The CDR3 sequence: CASSLGGERAGKTDTQYF. The DNA for the CDR3 is TGTGCCAGCAGCTTAGGGGGGGAGAGGGCCGGAAAAACAGATACGCAGTATTTT.

This clone has only a few counts. The J gene is TRBJ2-4, the V gene TRBV7-2; TRBD1 is a possible D gene (5 bases). Germline loops: CDR1 SGHTA, CDR2 FQGNSA. This CDR3 comprises 14 residues. V lost 5 bases, J lost 0 bases, and 8 bases lay in between. The CDR3 protein is CASSPDRAKNIQYF. The CDR3 region has the DNA TGTGCCAGCAGCCCCGACAGAGCCAAAAACATTCAGTACTTC.

This chain links TRBV14 with TRBJ2-5; D perhaps matches TRBD2 (5 bases). Trimming pared 1 base from V and 2 bases from J, leaving 8 bases between. The CDR3 sequence is 14 residues long. Germline CDR1 is SGHDN and CDR2 is FVKESK. DNA for the CDR3: TGTGCCAGCAGCCAAGGGAGGAGGCAAGAGACCCAGTACTTC. The encoded protein is CASSQGRRQETQYF. Full variable domain (outside the CDR3, taken from reference TRBV14 and TRBJ2-5): EAGVTQFPSHSVIEKGQTVTLRCDPISGHDNLYWYRRVMGKEIKFLLHFVKESKQDESGMPNNRFLAERTGGTYSTLKVQPAELEDSGVYFCASSQGRRQETQYFGPGTRLLVL.

The J gene is TRBJ2-1, the V gene TRBV6-5; tentatively, D is TRBD2 (6 bases). Germline V gene lookup returns CDR1 MNHEY and CDR2 SVGAGI. The CDR3 has 14 amino acids. Trimming took off 4 bases at V and 2 bases at J, with 9 bases between the two ends. DNA for the CDR3: TGTGCCAGCAGTTTGGGGGGAGCCTACAATGAGCAGTTCTTC. It is translated as CASSLGGAYNEQFF.

The V call is TRBV24-1, the J call TRBJ2-5, with 8 bases lining up with TRBD2. Per the germline V gene, CDR1 is KGHDR and CDR2 is SFDVKD. V shed 1 base and J 3 bases; nucleotides not matched to a gene: 6. This CDR3 region has 16 residues. The CDR3 loop is CATSDFRGGFEETQYF. The CDR3, as DNA: TGTGCCACCAGTGATTTCCGGGGGGGATTCGAAGAGACCCAGTACTTC.

CDR3 region: CASSSGQVPGEQFF. CDR3 nucleotide sequence: TGTGCCAGCTCATCGGGACAGGTCCCCGGGGAGCAGTTCTTC. The V call is TRBV18, the J call TRBJ2-1; 8 bases agree with TRBD1. CDR1 KGHSH and CDR2 LQKENI come from the germline V gene. V shed 5 bases, J shed 10 bases, and the junction held 10 bases outside the gene matches. The CDR3 has 14 amino acids.

This clone has more than one count but fewer than ten. CDR3 nucleotides: TGTGCCATCAGGACGAATGCGGGGGGACCGGGGGAGCAGTACTTC. Its protein product is CAIRTNAGGPGEQYF. The gene calls are TRBV10-3 and TRBJ2-7; 8 nucleotides line up with TRBD2. CDR1 is ENHRY and CDR2 is SYGVKD in the germline V gene. Losses at the gene ends were 6 bases for V and 7 bases for J; bases not matched to a gene: 14. This CDR3 comprises 15 residues.

The V and J genes are TRBV9 and TRBJ1-5; possible D gene TRBD1, 5 bases. CDR1 SGDLS and CDR2 YYNGEE come from the germline V gene. Between the trimmed V and J ends, which lost 0 bases and 2 bases, there was a span of 9 bases. The CDR3 spans 15 residues. CDR3 sequence: CASSVGGTRNQPQHF. CDR3 coding DNA: TGTGCCAGCAGCGTAGGGGGCACGCGCAATCAGCCCCAGCATTTT. The full variable domain, its missing parts supplied by reference TRBV9 and TRBJ1-5, is DSGVTQTPKHLITATGQRVTLRCSPRSGDLSVYWYQQSLDQGLQFLIQYYNGEERAKGNILERFSAQQFPDLHSELNLSSLELGDSALYFCASSVGGTRNQPQHFGDGTRLSIL.

The chain has TRBV7-9 and TRBJ1-2; 8 bases are a match to TRBD1. CDR1 is SEHNR and CDR2 is FQNEAQ in the germline V gene (reference sequence). The CDR3 consists of 14 residues. Trimming took 1 base from V and 8 from J; bases not matched to a gene: 6. As DNA, the CDR3 is TGTGCCAGCAGCTTAGGGACAGGGTTTGGAGGCTACACCTTC. Its translation: CASSLGTGFGGYTF.

V and J are TRBV11-3 and TRBJ2-1, with D possibly being TRBD1 (5 bases). The CDR3 is 13 residues long. Germline values: CDR1 SGHNT, CDR2 YENEEA. V dropped 5 bases and J dropped 3 bases, with 8 bases sitting between them. The CDR3 nucleotides are TGTGCCAGCAGCGGGGCAGGCTACAATGAGCAGTTCTTC. It specifies CASSGAGYNEQFF.

This chain links TRBV14 with TRBJ2-2; 8 nucleotides agree with TRBD1. Germline CDR1 reads SGHDN; CDR2 reads FVKESK. V lost 8 bases and J lost 6; bases outside the gene matches: 11. CDR3 length equals 15 residues. This chain's CDR3 is CASGRTGYTAGELFF. The DNA of the CDR3 is TGTGCCAGCGGCAGGACAGGGTATACCGCCGGGGAGCTGTTTTTT.

This clone has a single count. This chain joins TRBV6-4 and TRBJ2-4; 10 bases are shared with TRBD1. Germline V gene data show CDR1 as MRHNA and CDR2 as SNTAGT. The CDR3 covers 13 residues. The V gene end was trimmed by 5 bases and the J gene end by 7 bases; junction bases not matched to a gene: 2. CDR3 residues: CASSSDRGNIQYF. In DNA form, the CDR3 reads TGTGCCAGCAGTTCGGACAGGGGGAACATTCAGTACTTC.

V gene TRBV7-9 combines with J gene TRBJ2-7, with D possibly matching TRBD1 (6 bases). Germline CDR1 reads SEHNR; CDR2 reads FQNEAQ (reference sequence). The CDR3 covers 15 residues. V was cut by 5 bases and J by 3 bases, with 17 bases left in between. CDR3 region: CASSSLRDTRYEQYF. The CDR3 DNA reads TGTGCCAGCAGCAGCCTACGGGACACCCGCTACGAGCAGTACTTC.

The chain joins TRBV7-9 to TRBJ1-6, with D uncertain. There are 19 residues in the CDR3. Germline CDR1 SEHNR, CDR2 FQNEAQ (reference sequence). Trimming stripped 3 bases from V and 5 bases from J, with 23 bases between. The CDR3 coding sequence is TGTGCCAGCAGCTTCGGTTGGGGAACTCGGACTGGGGATAATTCACCCCTCCACTTT. It specifies CASSFGWGTRTGDNSPLHF.

The V call is TRBV6-5, the J call TRBJ1-2; TRBD1 aligns across 9 bases. The CDR3 totals 14 residues. CDR1 and CDR2 from the germline V gene are MNHEY and SVGAGI. The V and J ends lost 1 base and 7 bases, in that order; junction bases with no gene match: 4. CDR3 bases: TGTGCCAGCAGTTACTTGGACAGGGGCTCTGGCTACACCTTC. Translation: CASSYLDRGSGYTF.

This chain links TRBV5-1 with TRBJ2-5; D is ambiguous. Trimming stripped 0 bases from V and 5 bases from J, with 5 bases between. Germline CDR1 is SGHRS and CDR2 is YFSETQ. The CDR3 extends over 12 amino acids. CDR3 residues: CASSLALETQYF. CDR3 nucleotides: TGCGCCAGCAGCTTGGCATTGGAGACCCAGTACTTC.

The CDR3 region is CASTPAGVPSGANVLTF. The CDR3 DNA sequence: TGTGCCAGCACACCGGCGGGTGTTCCCTCTGGGGCCAACGTCCTGACTTTC. V is TRBV7-2 and J is TRBJ2-6, with a possible D match to TRBD2 (5 bases). This CDR3 spans 17 amino acids. With 7 bases removed from V and 0 bases from J, the gap between germline ends came to 16 bases. Germline V gives CDR1 SGHTA, CDR2 FQGNSA.

CDR3 loop: CASSLGQGVFGKNTEAFF. The DNA for the CDR3 is TGCGCCAGCAGCTTGGGACAGGGGGTTTTCGGGAAGAACACTGAAGCTTTCTTT. V usage is TRBV5-1 and J usage is TRBJ1-1; 9 bases are shared with TRBD1. CDR3 length equals 18 residues. Germline V lookup: CDR1 SGHRS, CDR2 YFSETQ. The trim removed 0 bases at V and 1 base at J, leaving 10 bases unmatched.

The chain joins TRBV3-1 (or the pseudogene TRBV3-2) to TRBJ2-3; 14 nucleotides align to TRBD2. J gave up 5 bases and V 0 bases, and 7 bases lay outside the gene matches. Germline V gene data show CDR1 as LGHDT and CDR2 as YNNKEL (reference sequence). The CDR3 has 18 amino acids. CDR3 sequence reads: CASSQDWTSGGPGDTQYF. The CDR3, as DNA: TGTGCCAGCAGCCAAGATTGGACTAGCGGGGGGCCAGGAGATACGCAGTATTTT.

V is TRBV10-3 and J is TRBJ2-7; TRBD1 agrees at 8 bases. Germline assignment: CDR1 ENHRY and CDR2 SYGVKD. The CDR3 is 14 amino acids. Trimming took 9 bases from V and 0 from J; bases not matched to a gene: 7. The CDR3 loop reads CAITPGGSSYEQYF. The CDR3, as DNA: TGTGCCATAACTCCAGGGGGCAGCTCCTACGAGCAGTACTTC.